Included here is one T cell receptor beta chain sequence, with context. Its antigen remains unidentified. Qualities for individual bases were not recorded, and no much larger clone is one base off. Hyperthyroidism patients were newly diagnosed, had a disease duration of under 2 months, and were aged 18 to 65 years. Patients with uncontrolled infections, other autoimmune diseases, pregnancy or lactation were excluded. Diagnoses were based on clinical symptoms, serum thyroxine and TRAb, thyroid ultrasound and orbital computed tomography. For progressor patients, blood was drawn at the first diagnosis of hyperthyroidism, before any ophthalmopathy symptoms had appeared. PBMCs were separated from 10 ml of fresh peripheral blood using Ficoll-Paque density gradient centrifugation. Progressor patients were initially diagnosed with Graves' hyperthyroidism and developed ophthalmopathy during follow-up. Total RNA was extracted with Trizol reagent, and quality was checked on an Agilent 2100 Bioanalyzer.

The TCR beta CDR3 regions were amplified from RNA transcripts. The TCR CDR3 was subjected to a first round of RT-PCR using the HTBI primer set and the Qiagen OneStep RT-PCR kit. Libraries were constructed in a second round of multiplex PCR, after which size selection and purification were carried out. The libraries were sequenced on an Illumina HiSeq2000 using paired-end 100 bp reads. The study's processing was this. SOAPnuke was used to process the raw data, removing reads that contained adapters or uncalled bases, had a mean Phred below 15, or lacked an exact match to the constant primer or identifier. High-quality paired reads were merged using COPE v1.2.5, and each unique nucleotide sequence was defined as a clonotype. MiTCR v1.1 was used to align clonotypes to the IMGT TRBV, TRBD and TRBJ reference segments. Only V-J combinations with frequency above 0.0001, covering 99.2% of repertoires, were analysed. A TCS score was defined as the ratio of F50 (clonal expansion) to E x V (chaos), with BLOSUM62-based TCRdist applied between CDR3 peptides within each V-J. Welch's t-statistics and random forest reduced approximately 520 V-J features to 10 to 15, which were used in a naive Bayes classifier (R e1071). TCRdb passed the public sequencing reads through fastp at Q25 and MiXCR, retaining productive beta sequences. Duplicate CDR3 protein sequences are folded into a single record with the most common DNA and genes. In this record, the V and J calls reflect TCRdb's handling and not the investigators' own analysis. The table for this sample lists approximately 720,000 distinct CDR3 sequences; roughly a sixth of them were counted only once. Over 15% of the sample rests with the top ten.

The data derive from a study of T cells in Graves' hyperthyroidism and ophthalmopathy (dated 2019 in TCRdb). Context from the whole study: Peripheral blood was collected at initial diagnosis, before any treatment. An independent validation cohort of under 20 hyperthyroidism patients and approximately 15 patients who later progressed to ophthalmopathy tested prospective prediction of ophthalmopathy. The 75 to 100 discovery patients were randomly split 7:3 into training and test sets. To identify TCR V-J signatures that set the groups apart, the researchers used a discovery cohort of more than 95 patients, made up of around 42 with Graves' ophthalmopathy and 57 with stable Graves' hyperthyroidism. According to the paper, TCR Vbeta CDR3 sequencing was carried out on about 140 peripheral blood samples, which came from more than 40 ophthalmopathy, fewer than 80 hyperthyroidism and roughly 17 progressor patients. After blood sampling, hyperthyroidism patients were treated with methimazole at a starting dose of 30 mg daily, and ophthalmopathy patients were treated with high-dose intravenous methylprednisolone. In addition, the study compared T-cell repertoires in thyroid tissue and in blood from about 6 Graves' hyperthyroidism patients.

The CDR3 starts with the cysteine, ends with the phenylalanine, and has 17 residues. The DNA shown is the 51-base CDR3, in frame from base 1. Relative to germline, V is missing 6 bases and J is missing 6 bases, with 15 bases of the junction outside any gene match. From the germline V gene, CDR1 is SGHAT and CDR2 is FQNNGV. General study outcomes and caveats: In validation, the model predicted progression to ophthalmopathy a median of approximately 6.3 months before onset, with roughly 68% sensitivity and more than 72% specificity. In cross-validation, a model built on a 13 V-J signature told ophthalmopathy apart from stable hyperthyroidism with under 90% sensitivity and approximately 81% specificity, and in testing the same model reached 80%/75%. No statistical method was used to fix the sample size in advance, and group allocation was not hidden from the investigators. Blood samples also contained most of the expanded thyroid clonotypes (frequency above 0.001), which suggests that blood repertoires may reflect thyroid immune responses.

In this chain, TRBV11-2 is recombined with TRBJ2-2, with 8 bases aligning to TRBD2. Material for sequencing was blood. This sequence was found in a woman between 45 and 60 years old with Graves' hyperthyroidism that later progressed to Graves' ophthalmopathy. At the DNA level, the sequence is TGTGCCAGCAGTGACAACGGGGGGGCCTATATTGCCGGGGAGCTGTTTTTT. It specifies CASSDNGGAYIAGELFF.